This entry lists 13 T cell receptor beta chains sequenced from one sample in a study of Japanese encephalitis immunity and Zika vaccine responses. From the 5' RACE reads, TCRdb called clonotypes with MiXCR, one entry per CDR3 protein. The sample has several hundred distinct CDR3 sequences, just under 7% seen once; the top ten hold 22%. PBMCs were CFSE-labeled and cultured for five to seven days with peptide pools at approximately 1 ug/mL each. The sort collected unfixed, live, CD56-CD19-CD16-CD3+CD4+ CFSE-low proliferating CD4 T cells. The material sequenced was antigen-activated CD4+ T cells from blood, cultured, taken during a Zika inactivated vaccine study. These receptors were taken from an adult woman who received an inactivated Zika virus vaccine.

This clonotype is termed medium-sized (0.01 to 0.1%). This chain links TRBV28 with TRBJ1-1, with a weak D call TRBD1 (6 bases). CDR3 length: 12 amino acids. Per germline, CDR1 MDHEN and CDR2 SYDVKM. Trimming shortened V by 5 bases and J by 6 bases, and 10 bases separated the two germline ends. CDR3 nucleotide sequence: TGTGCCAGCAGTCGCCCAGGGGCTGAAGCTTTCTTT. Amino acid sequence: CASSRPGAEAFF.

This clonotype is labeled as medium-sized (0.01 to 0.1%). The chain combines TRBV7-3 with TRBJ2-3; D not resolved. The CDR3 has 12 amino acids. Germline lookup yields CDR1 SGHTA and CDR2 FQGTGA. Trimming pared 3 bases from V and 6 bases from J, leaving 7 bases between. The CDR3 DNA reads TGTGCCAGCAGCTTGGACGGTGATACGCAGTATTTT. Its translation is CASSLDGDTQYF.

By share, this clonotype ranks as large. This sequence joins TRBV20-1 and TRBJ2-7; weak D call: TRBD2 (6 bases). From germline, CDR1 is DFQATT and CDR2 SNEGSKA (reference sequence). The CDR3 consists of 13 residues. V was trimmed by 3 bases and J by 7 bases, leaving 16 bases between them. The chain's CDR3 is CSASPGGTGEQYF. CDR3 DNA sequence: TGCAGTGCTAGTCCCGGGGGTACGGGGGAGCAGTACTTC.

This clonotype is large within its sample. The V call is TRBV5-6, the J call TRBJ2-3; D possibly corresponds to TRBD2 (5 bases). The CDR3 runs 14 residues. CDR1 SGHDT and CDR2 YYEEEE come from the germline V gene. The V end lost 0 bases, the J end lost 7 bases, and 12 bases lay between the germline ends. The CDR3 loop is CASSLVVSGHTQYF. The CDR3 DNA follows: TGTGCCAGCAGCTTGGTCGTCAGCGGCCATACGCAGTATTTT. Together with reference TRBV5-6 and TRBJ2-3, the CDR3 gives the full variable domain: DAGVTQSPTHLIKTRGQQVTLRCSPKSGHDTVSWYQQALGQGPQFIFQYYEEEERQRGNFPDRFSGHQFPNYSSELNVNALLLGDSALYLCASSLVVSGHTQYFGPGTRLTVL.

This clonotype is categorized as large (0.1 to 1%). The chain combines TRBV19 with TRBJ2-3; 7 bases are a match to TRBD1. V was pared by 4 bases and J by 1 base, with 5 bases of the junction left unmatched. The CDR3 spans 15 residues. The germline V gene encodes CDR1 LNHDA and CDR2 SQIVND (reference sequence). For the CDR3, the DNA is TGTGCCAGTAGTAGGACAGGCCGTGGCACAGATACGCAGTATTTT. It codes for CASSRTGRGTDTQYF.

This clonotype came up a few times. The gene calls are TRBV7-9 and TRBJ2-2; 11 nucleotides match TRBD1. Germline V gene sequence: CDR1 SEHNR, CDR2 FQNEAQ (reference sequence). With V trimmed by 5 bases and J by 8 bases, 7 bases remained unmatched. This CDR3 is 15 amino acids long. CDR3 sequence reads: CASSGRTGGRGELFF. In DNA form, the CDR3 reads TGTGCCAGCAGCGGGCGGACAGGGGGCAGAGGGGAGCTGTTTTTT.

Relative to its sample, this clonotype is large. The V and J genes are TRBV18 and TRBJ2-7, with a possible D match to TRBD1 (6 bases). Germline V gene sequence: CDR1 KGHSH, CDR2 LQKENI. The CDR3 is made up of 15 amino acids. The germline V and J ends were trimmed by 3 bases and 0 bases, with 12 bases remaining between them. In DNA, the CDR3 is TGTGCCAGCTCACCCGGGACACCGAGCTCCTACGAGCAGTACTTC. Translating gives CASSPGTPSSYEQYF.

This clonotype is judged large. The chain is built from TRBV20-1 and TRBJ1-3, with 7 bases identical to TRBD1. Per germline, CDR1 DFQATT and CDR2 SNEGSKA (reference sequence). The CDR3 is 12 amino acids. With V trimmed by 6 bases and J by 7 bases, 6 bases remained unmatched. In DNA, the CDR3 is TGCAGTGCCCAGACAGGGTGGAACACCATATATTTT. It codes for CSAQTGWNTIYF.

This clonotype was detected a few times. The chain links TRBV28 to TRBJ1-5, with D uncertain. The V and J ends lost 2 bases and 7 bases respectively, with 6 bases between them. CDR1 is MDHEN, CDR2 SYDVKM, per germline. There are 12 residues in the CDR3. CDR3 sequence: CASSLETQPQHF. The CDR3 DNA sequence: TGTGCCAGCAGTTTAGAAACACAGCCCCAGCATTTT.

This clonotype is labeled medium-sized (0.01 to 0.1%). The chain recombines TRBV2 with TRBJ2-1, with D perhaps matching TRBD2 (6 bases). The CDR3 loop spans 15 amino acids. CDR1 SNHLY and CDR2 FYNNEI come from the germline V gene. The V and J ends lost 3 bases and 6 bases respectively, with 15 bases between them. CDR3 loop: CASSERLVKFNEQFF. For the CDR3, the DNA is TGTGCCAGCAGTGAGCGACTAGTTAAATTCAATGAGCAGTTCTTC.

The chain uses TRBV30 and TRBJ1-2, with 7 bases matching TRBD1. Germline CDR1 and CDR2: GTSNPN and SVGIG (reference sequence). The trim removed 1 base at V and 4 bases at J, leaving 9 bases unmatched. There are 15 residues in the CDR3. The CDR3 DNA reads as TGTGCCTGGAGTGAGGCGGGAGGGGGCGGCTATGGCTACACCTTC. Its translation is CAWSEAGGGGYGYTF.

This clonotype showed up just a few times. The chain couples TRBV21-1 to TRBJ1-2. TRBV21-1 is classified as a pseudogene. The CDR3 has 13 amino acids. CDR3 region: CASRTAVNYGYTF. The CDR3 DNA sequence: TGTGCCAGCAGGACAGCGGTAAACTATGGCTACACCTTC.

Sample share makes this clonotype medium-sized. CDR3 protein: CASSISTDTQYF. The CDR3 coding sequence is TGTGCCAGCAGTATATCCACAGATACGCAGTATTTT. The chain is built from TRBV12-3 or TRBV12-4 and TRBJ2-3; D remains unclear. V lost 5 bases and J lost 2, with 5 bases in between. CDR3 size: 12 residues.